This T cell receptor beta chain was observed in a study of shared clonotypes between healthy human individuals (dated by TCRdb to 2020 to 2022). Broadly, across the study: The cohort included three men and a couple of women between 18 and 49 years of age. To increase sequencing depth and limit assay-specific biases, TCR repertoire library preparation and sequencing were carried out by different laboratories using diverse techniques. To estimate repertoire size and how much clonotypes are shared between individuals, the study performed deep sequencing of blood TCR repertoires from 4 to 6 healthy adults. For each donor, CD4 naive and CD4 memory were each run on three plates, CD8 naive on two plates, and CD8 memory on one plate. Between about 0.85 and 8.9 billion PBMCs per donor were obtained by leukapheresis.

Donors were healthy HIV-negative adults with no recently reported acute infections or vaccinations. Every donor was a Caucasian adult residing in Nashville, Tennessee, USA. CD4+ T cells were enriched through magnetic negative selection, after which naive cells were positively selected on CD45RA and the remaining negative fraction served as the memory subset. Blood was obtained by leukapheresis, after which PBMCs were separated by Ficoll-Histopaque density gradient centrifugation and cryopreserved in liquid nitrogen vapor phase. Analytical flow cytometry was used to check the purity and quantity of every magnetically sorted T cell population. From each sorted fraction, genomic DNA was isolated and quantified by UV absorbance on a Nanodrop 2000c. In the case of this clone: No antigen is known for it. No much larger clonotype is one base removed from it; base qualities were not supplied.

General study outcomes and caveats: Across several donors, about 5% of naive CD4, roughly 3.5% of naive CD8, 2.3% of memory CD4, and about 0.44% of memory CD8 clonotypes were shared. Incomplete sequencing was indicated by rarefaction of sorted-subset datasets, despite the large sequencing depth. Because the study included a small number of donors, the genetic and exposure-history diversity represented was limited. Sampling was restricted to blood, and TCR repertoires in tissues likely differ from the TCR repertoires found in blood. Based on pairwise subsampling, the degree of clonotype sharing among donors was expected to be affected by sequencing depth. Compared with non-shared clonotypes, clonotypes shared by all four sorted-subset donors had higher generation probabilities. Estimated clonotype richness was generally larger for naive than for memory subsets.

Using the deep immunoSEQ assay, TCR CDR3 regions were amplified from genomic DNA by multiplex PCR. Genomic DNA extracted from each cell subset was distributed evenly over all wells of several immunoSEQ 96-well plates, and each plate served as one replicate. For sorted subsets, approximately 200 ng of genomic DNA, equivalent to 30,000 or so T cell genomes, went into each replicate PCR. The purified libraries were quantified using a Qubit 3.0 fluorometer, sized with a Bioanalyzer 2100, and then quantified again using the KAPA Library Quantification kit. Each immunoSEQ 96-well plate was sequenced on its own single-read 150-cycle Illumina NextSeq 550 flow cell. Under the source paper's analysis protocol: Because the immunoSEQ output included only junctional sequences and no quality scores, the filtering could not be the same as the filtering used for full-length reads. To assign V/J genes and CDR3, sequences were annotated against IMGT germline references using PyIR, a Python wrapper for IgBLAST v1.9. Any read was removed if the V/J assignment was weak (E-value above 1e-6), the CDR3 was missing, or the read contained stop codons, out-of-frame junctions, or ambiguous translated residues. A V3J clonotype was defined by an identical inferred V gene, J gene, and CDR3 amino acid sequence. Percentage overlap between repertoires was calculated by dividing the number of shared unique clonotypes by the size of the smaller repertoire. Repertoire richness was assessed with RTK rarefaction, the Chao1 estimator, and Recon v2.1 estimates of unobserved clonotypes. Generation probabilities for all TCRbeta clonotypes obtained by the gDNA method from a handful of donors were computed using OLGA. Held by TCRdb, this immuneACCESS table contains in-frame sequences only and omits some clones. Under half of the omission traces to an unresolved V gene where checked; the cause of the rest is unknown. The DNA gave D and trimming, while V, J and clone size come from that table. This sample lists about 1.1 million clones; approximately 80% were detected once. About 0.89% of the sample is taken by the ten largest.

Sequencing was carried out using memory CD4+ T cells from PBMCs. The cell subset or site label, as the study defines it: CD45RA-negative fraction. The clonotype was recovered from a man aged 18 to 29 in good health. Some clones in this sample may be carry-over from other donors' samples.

The encoded CDR3 is CASSPISTGSPGELFF. DNA sequence: TGTGCCAGTAGTCCAATCTCGACAGGGTCCCCCGGGGAGCTGTTTTTT. The chain is made from TRBV19 and TRBJ2-2; 7 of the junction bases match TRBD1. Trimmed from V: 5 bases; trimmed from J: 6 bases; junction bases lacking a gene match: 12. From a lookup of the germline V gene (reference sequence), CDR1 and CDR2 are LNHDA and SQIVND. The CDR3 numbers 16 residues from cysteine through phenylalanine. The sequence is cut down to CDR3 DNA, 48 bases in frame from base 1.